The following is a TCR beta chain sequence with its context. The CDR3 runs to 16 residues. Germline CDR1 is MNHEY and CDR2 is SVGAGI. The V and J ends lost 0 bases and 8 bases respectively, with 16 bases between them. This specimen belongs to a study of blood T cell repertoires in COVID-19. Study-wide context: T cells, B-cell-depleted T cells, or PBMCs supplied cDNA or gDNA.

Assay used: immunoSEQ multiplex PCR; TCRdb lists only in-frame clones, some missing. The table includes 180,000 or so clones, 80% to 85% detected once. Participants came from roughly 23 US areas, aged roughly 18 to 89 years. Participants reported their clinical history, and cohort assignment relied on those reports. The recovered donors of Cohort 3 showed two negative PCRs, clearance, or symptom resolution. Sequenced sample: PBMCs or T cells enriched from blood (not recorded which). The rearrangement links TRBV6-5 to TRBJ1-4, with TRBD1 as a possible D gene (5 bases). The sequence came from a woman in her fifties or sixties who had recovered from COVID-19. CDR3 in amino acids: CASSYSVGGEGEKLFF. In DNA, the CDR3 is TGTGCCAGCAGTTACTCAGTTGGGGGGGAAGGGGAAAAACTGTTTTTT.